The next 26 T cell receptor beta chains were all read from a single sample in a study of blood T cell repertoires in COVID-19. Method: immunoSEQ multiplex PCR; TCRdb's copy keeps in-frame clones and lacks some. The top ten clones hold 10% of a sample with about 370,000 clones, more than 70% of them seen once. Specimen: peripheral blood. All receptors come from a woman in her 30s with COVID-19, enrolled during active disease.

On this clone: Other DNA variants within this sample encode the same CDR3. The J gene is TRBJ2-7, the V gene TRBV3-1 (or the pseudogene TRBV3-2), with 7 positions matching TRBD2. This CDR3 spans 12 amino acids. V lost 1 base, J lost 7 bases, and 1 base stayed unmatched. Germline CDR1 reads LGHDT; CDR2 reads YNNKEL (reference sequence). The CDR3 nucleotides are TGTGCCAGCAGCCAAGCCGGGGGGGAGCAGTACTTC. Translation: CASSQAGGEQYF.

The chain combines TRBV10-1 with TRBJ2-5; 14 positions match TRBD2. Germline loops: CDR1 WNHNN, CDR2 SYGVQD (reference sequence). The ends lost 6 bases at V and 5 bases at J; junction bases unmatched: 8. The CDR3 is made up of 16 amino acids. The CDR3 here is CASSSGTSGSMETQYF. The DNA of the CDR3 is TGCGCCAGCAGCTCCGGGACTAGCGGGAGTATGGAGACCCAGTACTTC.

The V and J genes are TRBV7-2 and TRBJ2-5; no definite D call. Germline V gene lookup returns CDR1 SGHTA and CDR2 FQGNSA. The CDR3 totals 13 residues. V was cut by 2 bases and J by 5 bases, with 9 bases left in between. CDR3 in amino acids: CASSLWMRETQYF. In nucleotides, the CDR3 is TGTGCCAGCAGCTTATGGATGCGGGAGACCCAGTACTTC.

A word on this clone: Within the sample, other DNA sequences also encode this same CDR3. The V and J genes are TRBV5-1 and TRBJ2-7; 8 nucleotides line up with TRBD2. The junction had 2 bases not matched to a gene; V was cut back by 0 bases and J by 0 bases. The germline V gene has CDR1 SGHRS and CDR2 YFSETQ. This CDR3 has 15 residues. The CDR3 nucleotides read TGCGCCAGCAGCTTGGCCGGGACTAGCTCCTACGAGCAGTACTTC. It yields the protein CASSLAGTSSYEQYF.

The chain recombines TRBV7-9 with TRBJ1-1, with D possibly matching TRBD1 (5 bases). V was shortened by 7 bases and J by 3 bases, with 18 bases between the two germline ends. Germline V gene sequence: CDR1 SEHNR, CDR2 FQNEAQ (reference sequence). The CDR3 is 15 amino acids. CDR3 sequence reads: CASNPSGGIHTEAFF. The CDR3 nucleotides are TGTGCCAGCAACCCCAGCGGGGGGATACACACTGAAGCTTTCTTT.

Notes on this clone: The sample carries other DNA sequences with the same CDR3. CDR3 bases: TGTGCCAGCTCACCGGGACAAAGCTCCTACGAGCAGTACTTC. Its protein product is CASSPGQSSYEQYF. The chain couples TRBV18 to TRBJ2-7; D is perhaps TRBD1 (6 bases). Germline V gene lookup returns CDR1 KGHSH and CDR2 LQKENI. The length of the CDR3 is 14 residues. Between the trimmed V and J ends, which lost 3 bases and 0 bases, there was a span of 9 bases.

This chain links TRBV7-3 with TRBJ2-6, with no clear D. Deletions cut 4 bases from V and 4 bases from J, with 8 bases between. CDR1 is SGHTA and CDR2 is FQGTGA in the germline V gene. The CDR3 is 14 residues long. The CDR3: CASSSSSGANVLTF. In DNA form, the CDR3 reads TGTGCCAGCAGCTCTAGTTCCGGGGCCAACGTCCTGACTTTC.

As DNA, the CDR3 is TGTGCCTGGAGTAGGGCCGACAGGGGAGGTAATTCACCCCTCCACTTT. It yields the protein CAWSRADRGGNSPLHF. This rearrangement joins TRBV30 to TRBJ1-6; TRBD1 agrees at 8 bases. From germline, CDR1 is GTSNPN and CDR2 SVGIG (reference sequence). The CDR3 loop spans 16 amino acids. V shed 2 bases, J shed 6 bases, and the junction held 9 bases outside the gene matches. Full variable domain (rest looked up from reference TRBV30 and TRBJ1-6): SQTIHQWPATLVQPVGSPLSLECTVEGTSNPNLYWYRQAAGRGLQLLFYSVGIGQISSEVPQNLSASRPQDRQFILSSKKLLLSDSGFYLCAWSRADRGGNSPLHFGNGTRLTVT.

This rearrangement joins TRBV5-6 to TRBJ2-7; 8 bases fit TRBD1. This CDR3 contains 13 residues. CDR1 is SGHDT and CDR2 is YYEEEE in the germline V gene. V shed 9 bases and J 4 bases; nucleotides not matched to a gene: 9. The CDR3 coding sequence is TGTGCCACCGCTAAGGACAGGGCATACGAGCAGTACTTC. Protein: CATAKDRAYEQYF.

The chain is built from TRBV3-1 (or the pseudogene TRBV3-2) and TRBJ2-7; 8 bases agree with TRBD1. The V gene end was trimmed by 6 bases and the J gene end by 7 bases; junction bases not matched to a gene: 8. Per germline, CDR1 LGHDT and CDR2 YNNKEL (reference sequence). The CDR3 consists of 13 residues. CDR3 region: CASSYGQGIEQYF. For the CDR3, the DNA is TGTGCCAGCAGTTACGGACAGGGCATAGAGCAGTACTTC.

The chain is built from TRBV30 and TRBJ2-5, with 9 bases that match TRBD1. This CDR3 contains 14 residues. The V segment lost 3 bases and the J segment 8 bases; nucleotides outside the gene matches: 10. Germline CDR1 and CDR2: GTSNPN and SVGIG (reference sequence). The CDR3 region has the DNA TGTGCCTGGAGCTACGGACAGGGGTTTGGTACCCAGTACTTC. Translated: CAWSYGQGFGTQYF.

The chain links TRBV14 to TRBJ2-2; D uncertain. Between the trimmed V and J ends, which lost 3 bases and 3 bases, there was a span of 8 bases. This CDR3 has 14 residues. Germline lookup yields CDR1 SGHDN and CDR2 FVKESK. CDR3 in amino acids: CASSQGVHTGELFF. In DNA form, the CDR3 reads TGTGCCAGCAGCCAGGGCGTACACACCGGGGAGCTGTTTTTT.

The chain is built from TRBV4-1 and TRBJ2-1; 8 bases align to TRBD2. CDR3 length: 16 residues. Germline V CDR1 and CDR2: MGHRA, YSYEKL. Losses at the gene ends were 4 bases for V and 5 bases for J; bases not matched to a gene: 10. The CDR3 sequence is CASSRLSGSLDNEQFF. The CDR3 region has the DNA TGCGCCAGCAGCCGTTTAAGCGGGAGCCTTGACAATGAGCAGTTCTTC.

The chain uses TRBV9 and TRBJ1-4; D is ambiguous. CDR1 SGDLS and CDR2 YYNGEE come from the germline V gene. Trimming took 4 bases from V and 7 from J, leaving 17 bases between them. The CDR3 totals 15 residues. CDR3 DNA: TGTGCCAGCAGCTCCGGCTCCGGGAGGAGTGAAAAACTGTTTTTT. This translates into CASSSGSGRSEKLFF.

J is TRBJ2-7 and V is TRBV7-2; TRBD2 aligns across 11 bases. This CDR3 has 17 residues. J lost 2 bases, V lost 6 bases, and 12 bases had no gene match. CDR1 and CDR2 from the germline V gene are SGHTA and FQGNSA. The DNA for the CDR3 is TGTGCCAGCAGTTATACCCTTCCTAGCGGGAGGACCTACGAGCAGTACTTC. Its protein is CASSYTLPSGRTYEQYF.

The chain uses TRBV3-1 (or the pseudogene TRBV3-2) and TRBJ2-7, with a tentative D call TRBD2 (5 bases). Trimming left V 4 bases short and J 7 bases short, with 17 bases between. The germline V gene has CDR1 LGHDT and CDR2 YNNKEL (reference sequence). The CDR3 contains 14 residues. CDR3 in amino acids: CASSRESRTREQYF. For the CDR3, the DNA is TGTGCCAGCAGCCGGGAGAGCCGTACGCGAGAGCAGTACTTC.

V usage is TRBV6-5 and J usage is TRBJ2-7, with 8 bases matching TRBD2. The junction had 8 bases not matched to a gene; V was cut back by 2 bases and J by 5 bases. This CDR3 has 15 amino acids. The germline V gene encodes CDR1 MNHEY and CDR2 SVGAGI. Here the CDR3 reads CASSYGGLAGHEQYF. The CDR3 DNA follows: TGTGCCAGCAGTTACGGTGGGCTAGCGGGCCACGAGCAGTACTTC.

The genes are TRBV28 and TRBJ1-2, with TRBD1 matching 9 bases. CDR1 MDHEN and CDR2 SYDVKM come from the germline V gene. The J segment lost 0 bases and the V segment lost 1 base, leaving 12 bases of the junction unmatched. The CDR3 loop spans 19 amino acids. Here the CDR3 reads CASSLSSLWDRDTNYGYTF. Written as DNA, the CDR3 is TGTGCCAGCAGTTTATCTTCCCTCTGGGACAGGGACACTAACTATGGCTACACCTTC.

This chain links TRBV28 with TRBJ2-2, with TRBD1 matching 8 bases. J lost 7 bases, V lost 5 bases, and 9 bases had no gene match. Germline CDR1 and CDR2: MDHEN and SYDVKM. CDR3 length: 15 amino acids. The CDR3 region is CASSRRTGIIGELFF. The CDR3 coding sequence is TGTGCCAGCAGTCGAAGGACAGGGATAATCGGGGAGCTGTTTTTT.

This clone showed up just a few times. The sample carries other DNA sequences with the same CDR3. V gene TRBV6-5 combines with J gene TRBJ1-5; no clear D gene. Germline values: CDR1 MNHEY, CDR2 SVGAGI. The CDR3 spans 13 residues. The germline V and J ends were trimmed by 3 bases and 4 bases, with 7 bases remaining between them. The CDR3: CASSYLGNQPQHF. The CDR3, as DNA: TGTGCCAGCAGTTATCTCGGGAATCAGCCCCAGCATTTT.

The chain carries TRBV10-3 and TRBJ1-6; 7 bases are shared with TRBD1. The V gene's germline CDR1 is ENHRY and CDR2 SYGVKD. The length of the CDR3 is 13 residues. J was trimmed by 10 bases and V by 4 bases; bases with no gene match: 4. The CDR3 loop reads CAISAKGQSPLHF. CDR3 coding DNA: TGTGCCATCAGTGCAAAGGGACAGTCACCCCTCCACTTT.

V and J are TRBV7-9 and TRBJ1-1, with D possibly being TRBD1 (6 bases). The CDR3 runs 13 residues. Germline lookup yields CDR1 SEHNR and CDR2 FQNEAQ (reference sequence). The V end lost 9 bases, the J end lost 2 bases, and 13 bases lay between the germline ends. CDR3 protein: CASQTGKNTEAFF. The CDR3 DNA is TGTGCCAGTCAGACAGGAAAAAACACTGAAGCTTTCTTT.

The gene calls are TRBV27 and TRBJ2-2; perhaps TRBD1 as D (5 bases). Germline CDR1 and CDR2: MNHEY and SMNVEV (reference sequence). Trimming took 4 bases from V and 4 from J, leaving 13 bases between them. The CDR3 totals 15 residues. CDR3 DNA: TGTGCCAGCAGTTACGACAGTAAATCCACCGGGGAGCTGTTTTTT. Translation: CASSYDSKSTGELFF.

The V call is TRBV5-1, the J call TRBJ1-2; a possible D gene is TRBD1 (5 bases). Germline V gene sequence: CDR1 SGHRS, CDR2 YFSETQ. The CDR3 extends over 15 amino acids. Trimming cost V 4 bases and J 4 bases, with 17 bases left between them. CDR3 in DNA: TGCGCCAGCAGCCCGGGGGTTAAGGGCCCCTATGGCTACACCTTC. Translation gives CASSPGVKGPYGYTF. Drawing the rest from reference TRBV5-1 and TRBJ1-2, the complete variable domain is KAGVTQTPRYLIKTRGQQVTLSCSPISGHRSVSWYQQTPGQGLQFLFEYFSETQRNKGNFPGRFSGRQFSNSRSEMNVSTLELGDSALYLCASSPGVKGPYGYTFGSGTRLTVV.

The rearrangement uses TRBV10-3 and TRBJ2-7, with 16 bases aligning to TRBD2. V lost 4 bases and J lost 5; bases outside the gene matches: 11. CDR3 length: 18 residues. Germline CDR1 is ENHRY and CDR2 is SYGVKD. Here the CDR3 DNA reads TGTGCCATCAGTGCGGACGGCTCCGGGACTAGCGGGAGGGACGAGCAGTACTTC. The encoded protein is CAISADGSGTSGRDEQYF.

The V and J genes are TRBV24-1 and TRBJ2-1, with 11 nucleotides matching TRBD2. V lost 4 bases and J lost 7; bases outside the gene matches: 8. The germline gives CDR1 KGHDR, CDR2 SFDVKD. This CDR3 is 16 amino acids long. The CDR3 nucleotides are TGTGCCACCAGTGACCACACTAGCGGGAGTTTAAATGAGCAGTTCTTC. Translating gives CATSDHTSGSLNEQFF.